This T cell receptor (beta chain) was sequenced in a study of blood T cell repertoires in COVID-19. On the study more broadly: The origin of the acute and convalescent COVID-19 samples was the United States, Italy and Spain.

Libraries were prepared by immunoSEQ multiplex PCR; TCRdb keeps only in-frame clonotypes and omits some of them. This sample carries 130,000 or so clones, 84% of them seen once, and the ten largest clones take approximately 3.9%. The study counted Cohort 3 donors as recovered given two negative PCRs, clearance, or symptom resolution. This CDR3 contains 15 residues. V dropped 8 bases and J dropped 6; count of bases not matched to a gene: 13. Germline V gives CDR1 MGHDK, CDR2 SYGVNS. Material for sequencing was PBMCs or T cells enriched from blood (not recorded which). The clonotype was recovered from a woman in her twenties or thirties who had recovered from COVID-19. This chain uses TRBV25-1 with TRBJ2-1; 7 bases agree with TRBD2. The CDR3 sequence: CASRRDYPPTNEQFF. CDR3 nucleotides: TGTGCCAGCCGAAGGGACTACCCCCCTACCAATGAGCAGTTCTTC. The full variable domain, in which reference TRBV25-1 and TRBJ2-1 provide the parts outside the CDR3, is EADIYQTPRYLVIGTGKKITLECSQTMGHDKMYWYQQDPGMELHLIHYSYGVNSTEKGDLSSESTVSRIRTEHFPLTLESARPSHTSQYLCASRRDYPPTNEQFFGPGTRLTVL.